Sequencing of this TCR beta chain was carried out in a study of blood T cells in healthy people across ages (dated by TCRdb to 2013 to 2016). About the investigation overall: In model experiments, template switching captured about one uniquely barcoded TCR beta cDNA molecule for every two T cells. For two donors (one aged 18 to 29 and one aged 80 or older), the study analyzed two additional independent replicas of 1 million unique cDNA reads from the same blood draw. Donors were grouped into four age groups: young (average approximately 16 years), middle-aged (39), aged (around 60) and long-lived (approximately 78). The study measured age-related changes in TCR beta repertoire diversity using deep sequencing normalized with unique cDNA molecular identifiers. To avoid experimental bias, donors of different ages were randomly spread across the sequencing lanes.

Comment on this clonotype: It lacks a known antigen. Per-base qualities were not stored, and no clone one base away is much larger.

Library construction relied on 5' RACE. Sequencing relied on an Illumina HiSeq 2500. A second roughly 7 to 12 cycle PCR used a sample-barcoded 5' primer and a J-beta primer mix. A template-switch 5' adaptor carrying 12 random nucleotides introduced a unique molecular identifier onto each TCR beta cDNA molecule. Each sample yielded at least 3 million CDR3-containing paired-end reads. First-strand cDNA synthesis was performed from all RNA using the Mint cDNA synthesis kit, with priming by a TRBC-specific oligonucleotide. All cDNA was treated with uracil-DNA glycosylase and then went through a first 18-cycle PCR with the universal primers M1SS and BC2_uni_R. Per the original workflow: Normalization of each sample was performed by random selection of 1 million high-quality reads, each carrying a distinct molecular identifier. Reads sharing molecular identifiers were discarded rather than binned into consensus sequences. CDR3 identification, clonotype clustering and error correction used MiTCR with a Q25 quality threshold and the strictest error-elimination algorithm. A nonparametric unseen species model with Euler transformation was used to estimate lower-bound total TCR beta diversity. Starting from the raw public reads, TCRdb applied fastp trimming at Q25, assembled clones with MiXCR and retained in-frame beta chains. Identical CDR3 proteins give one entry, which carries the most common genes and DNA. The authors' filters were not applied to this entry. For this sample the table gives 540,000 or so distinct CDR3 sequences, of which 45% to 55% were detected only once. The ten largest clones represent around 25% of the sample.

The donors were roughly 39 Caucasian individuals from Russia, aged roughly 6 to 95 years, who were systemically healthy. Each donor gave about 9.8 milliliters of peripheral blood, drawn into EDTA-treated Vacutainer tubes. PBMCs were isolated by Ficoll-Paque density-gradient centrifugation, with at least 7 million obtained per sample. Trizol reagent was used to extract total RNA from the PBMCs, yielding at least 5.5 micrograms per sample. The percentages of naive CD45RAhigh/CD27high T cells were determined by flow cytometry on a PBMC aliquot from every donor. Study-wide conclusions, independent of this receptor: Estimates of total diversity based on one million sequenced T cells were considered lower bounds and underestimates. There was a strong correlation between observed TCR beta diversity and the percentage of naive T cells measured by flow cytometry. Compared with the aged group, the long-lived group had more naive CD4+ T cells, fewer expanded clones and increased TCR diversity, a pattern suggesting age selection. As age increased, observed TCR beta diversity per million T cells dropped in a roughly linear way, and a significant reduction was already evident by age around 41. Because donor CMV infection status was unknown, age-related changes in expanded clonotypes were potentially confounded. Because profiling used bulk unsorted PBMCs, naive and antigen-experienced compartments could not be compared conclusively.

The CDR3, cysteine through phenylalanine, is 16 amino acids long. Just the 48-base CDR3 DNA is kept, in frame starting at base 1. V lost 0 bases and J lost 4 bases; the stretch between them is 16 bases long. CDR1 SGHKS and CDR2 YYEKEE are derived from the germline V gene (reference sequence). Source material: blood. This clonotype was obtained from a man older than 75 in good health. This sequence uses TRBV5-5 and TRBJ1-2, with the D gene not clear enough to name. The nucleotide sequence is given as TGTGCCAGCAGCTTGGGTTGGTCATGGTCCCCCTATGGCTACACCTTC. Translated, this is CASSLGWSWSPYGYTF.